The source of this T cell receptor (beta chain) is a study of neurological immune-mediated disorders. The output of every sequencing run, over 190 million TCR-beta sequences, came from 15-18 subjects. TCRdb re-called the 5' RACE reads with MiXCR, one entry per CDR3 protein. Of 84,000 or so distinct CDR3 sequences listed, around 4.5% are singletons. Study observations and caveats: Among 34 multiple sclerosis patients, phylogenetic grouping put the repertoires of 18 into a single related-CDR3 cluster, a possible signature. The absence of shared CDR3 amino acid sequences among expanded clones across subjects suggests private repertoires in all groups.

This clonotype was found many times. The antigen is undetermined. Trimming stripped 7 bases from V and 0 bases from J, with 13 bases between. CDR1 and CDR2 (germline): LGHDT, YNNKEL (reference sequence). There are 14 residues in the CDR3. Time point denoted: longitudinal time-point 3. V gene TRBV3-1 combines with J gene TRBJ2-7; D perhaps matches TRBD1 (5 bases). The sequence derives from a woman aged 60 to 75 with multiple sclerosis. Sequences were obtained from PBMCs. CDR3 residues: CASTPNRRSYEQYF. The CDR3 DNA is TGTGCCAGCACCCCGAACAGGCGCTCCTACGAGCAGTACTTC.